This TCR beta chain was sequenced during a study of T-cell memory formation after mild COVID-19. Looking at the study overall: Largely donor-specific sequence clusters came from a couple of donors. General observations from the study: Contracting clones, day 15 to 85, had balanced CD4/CD8, and later expanders favored CD4+.

Comment on this clonotype: Its antigen is currently unknown.

5'RACE primed at constant segments yielded TCR alpha and TCR beta cDNA libraries bearing sample barcodes and UMIs. TCRdb reanalysed the 5' RACE reads using MiXCR and keeps one entry per CDR3 protein. The sample carries some 130,000 distinct CDR3 sequences, 15% to 20% recorded once. The V gene lost 0 bases and the J gene lost 4 bases, with 8 bases spanning the gap. The CDR3 loop spans 14 amino acids. Looked up from germline, CDR1 is MGHDK and CDR2 is SYGVNS. This receptor was obtained from an adult woman who had mild COVID-19 (a few samples of this study predate the infection). Cell type and time point are not known. The sequenced material came from PBMCs or a T cell subset sorted from them (not recorded which). The chain couples TRBV25-1 to TRBJ2-3; maybe TRBD2 (6 bases). In DNA form, the CDR3 reads TGTGCCAGCAGTGAATACGGGGAGGCAGATACGCAGTATTTT. Translation gives CASSEYGEADTQYF.